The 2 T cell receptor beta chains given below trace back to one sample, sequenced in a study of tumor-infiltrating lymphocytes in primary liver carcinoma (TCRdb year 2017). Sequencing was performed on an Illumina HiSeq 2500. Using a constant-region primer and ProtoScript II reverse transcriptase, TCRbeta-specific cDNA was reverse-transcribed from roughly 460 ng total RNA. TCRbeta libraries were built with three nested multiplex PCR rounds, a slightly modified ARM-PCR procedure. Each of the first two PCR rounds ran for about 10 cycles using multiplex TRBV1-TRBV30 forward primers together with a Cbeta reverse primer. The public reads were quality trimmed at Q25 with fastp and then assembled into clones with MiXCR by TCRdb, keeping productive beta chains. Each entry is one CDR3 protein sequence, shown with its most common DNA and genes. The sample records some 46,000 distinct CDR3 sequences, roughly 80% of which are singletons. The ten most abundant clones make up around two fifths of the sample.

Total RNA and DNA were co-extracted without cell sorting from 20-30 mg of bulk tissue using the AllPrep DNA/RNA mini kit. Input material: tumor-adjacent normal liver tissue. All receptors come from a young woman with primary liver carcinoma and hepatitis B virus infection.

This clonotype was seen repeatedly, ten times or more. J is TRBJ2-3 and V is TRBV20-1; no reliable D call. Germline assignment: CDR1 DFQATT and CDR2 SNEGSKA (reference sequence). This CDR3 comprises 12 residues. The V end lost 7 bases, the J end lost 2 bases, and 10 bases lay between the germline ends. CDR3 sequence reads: CSVPTSTDTQYF. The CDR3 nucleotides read TGCAGTGTTCCTACTTCCACAGATACGCAGTATTTT.

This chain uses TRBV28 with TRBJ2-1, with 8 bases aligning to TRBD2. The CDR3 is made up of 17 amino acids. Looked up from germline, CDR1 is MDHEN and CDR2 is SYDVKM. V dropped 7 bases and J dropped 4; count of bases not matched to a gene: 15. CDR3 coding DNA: TGTGCCAGCAAAGTGGCGTCACTAGCGGTCTCTTACAATGAGCAGTTCTTC. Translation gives CASKVASLAVSYNEQFF.